The sequence of this TCR beta chain was determined in a study of neurological immune-mediated disorders. Study observations and caveats: The study found no CDR3 amino acid sequences shared by expanded clones across subjects, suggesting private repertoires in all groups.

V was shortened by 8 bases and J by 4 bases, with 14 bases between the two germline ends. The CDR3 runs to 14 residues. Germline V gene lookup returns CDR1 SGHAT and CDR2 FQNNGV. 2 million unsorted PBMCs were stored in RNAlater at -80 °C before RNA extraction. 5'RACE generated cDNA with 10-nucleotide random UMIs. TCRdb analysed the 5' RACE reads with MiXCR anew, one entry per CDR3 protein. The table records tens of thousands of distinct CDR3 sequences, roughly 2% of them present only once. This clonotype was seen at least ten times. The antigen is undetermined. The sample consisted of PBMCs. The receptor was isolated from a woman in her forties with multiple sclerosis. The rearrangement uses TRBV11-2 and TRBJ2-2, with D perhaps matching TRBD2 (5 bases). The CDR3 DNA sequence: TGTGCCAGCCGCGCCCCCCGGGGCACCGGGGAGCTGTTTTTT. This translates into CASRAPRGTGELFF. The variable domain in full, with the rest retrieved from reference TRBV11-2 and TRBJ2-2, is EAGVAQSPRYKIIEKRQSVAFWCNPISGHATLYWYQQILGQGPKLLIQFQNNGVVDDSQLPKDRFSAERLKGVDSTLKIQPAKLEDSAVYLCASRAPRGTGELFFGEGSRLTVL.